The entry that follows covers one T cell receptor beta chain sequence. TEMRA cells were enriched by FACS, and CD4+ and CD8+ T cells were negatively isolated. The data were obtained in a study of CD8 T cells in Susac syndrome. Trimming shortened V by 0 bases and J by 1 base, and 9 bases separated the two germline ends. This CDR3 is built from 15 residues. Germline lookup yields CDR1 SGHVS and CDR2 FNYEAQ. Random hexamers primed reverse transcription of about 0.5 to 1 ug RNA. Each CDR3 protein gets one entry after TCRdb re-called the immunoSEQ multiplex PCR reads with MiXCR. The sample has about 190,000 distinct CDR3 sequences; 80% to 95% are singletons.

The source material was CD4+ T cells from PBMCs. The V call is TRBV7-6, the J call TRBJ2-5, with D possibly being TRBD1 or TRBD2 (5 bases each). The sequence was collected from a human donor in good health. The CDR3 protein is CASSLAGEIQETQYF. For the CDR3, the DNA is TGTGCCAGCAGCTTAGCGGGGGAAATCCAAGAGACCCAGTACTTC.